This entry lists 11 T cell receptor beta chains sequenced from one sample in a study of CD8 T cells in ankylosing spondylitis. Study conclusions and caveats: In ankylosing spondylitis blood, a motif of roughly 8 highly homologous TCR beta variants appeared characteristic.

From the 5' RACE reads, TCRdb called clonotypes with MiXCR, one entry per CDR3 protein. This table has about 340,000 distinct CDR3 sequences, under 8.5% appearing once. Antigens for these TCRs are unknown. The specimen sequenced was blood, either unsorted or a sorted T cell fraction (not recorded which). The receptor set was obtained from a male donor with ankylosing spondylitis.

This chain links TRBV3-1 with TRBJ2-2; 9 nucleotides match TRBD2. The trim removed 1 base at V and 3 bases at J, leaving 0 bases unmatched. This CDR3 contains 15 residues. CDR1 and CDR2 (germline): LGHDT, YNNKEL (reference sequence). For the CDR3, the DNA is TGTGCCAGCAGCCAAGTAGCGGGGGACACCGGGGAGCTGTTTTTT. Translated: CASSQVAGDTGELFF.

The chain couples TRBV2 to TRBJ2-7, with 12 nucleotides matching TRBD2. V lost 6 bases to trimming and J lost 6 bases; unmatched junction nucleotides: 9. CDR3 length: 15 amino acids. The germline V gene has CDR1 SNHLY and CDR2 FYNNEI. CDR3 amino acids: CASSQLAGGFSEQYF. The CDR3 DNA reads as TGTGCCAGCAGCCAACTAGCGGGAGGTTTTTCCGAGCAGTACTTC.

This clonotype was recorded at least ten times. This sequence joins TRBV27 and TRBJ2-3; 7 bases align to TRBD2. The CDR3 sequence is 17 residues long. V was pared by 3 bases and J by 3 bases, with 12 bases of the junction left unmatched. Per the germline V gene, CDR1 is MNHEY and CDR2 is SMNVEV (reference sequence). In nucleotides, the CDR3 is TGTGCCAGCAGTTTGGGGGAGGGCCCCCGTGGGACAGATACGCAGTATTTT. The encoded protein is CASSLGEGPRGTDTQYF.

The table lists this clonotype with many counts. The chain recombines TRBV20-1 with TRBJ1-1, with a weak D call TRBD1 (6 bases). Trimming shortened V by 3 bases and J by 3 bases, and 14 bases separated the two germline ends. The CDR3 is made up of 14 amino acids. Germline V gene sequence: CDR1 DFQATT, CDR2 SNEGSKA (reference sequence). CDR3 sequence reads: CSASEQGFYTEAFF. CDR3 DNA: TGCAGTGCTAGTGAGCAGGGGTTTTACACTGAAGCTTTCTTT.

Ten or more counts support this clonotype. This chain uses TRBV5-1 with TRBJ1-5; TRBD1 is a possible D gene (5 bases). V lost 0 bases and J lost 7, with 11 bases in between. CDR1 is SGHRS and CDR2 is YFSETQ in the germline V gene. The length of the CDR3 is 14 residues. CDR3 loop: CASSLVQGEQPQHF. The DNA of the CDR3 is TGCGCCAGCAGCTTGGTGCAGGGCGAACAGCCCCAGCATTTT.

This clonotype was seen ten or more times. The rearrangement uses TRBV18 and TRBJ2-7; the match to TRBD1 covers 12 bases. The CDR3 extends over 18 amino acids. CDR1 is KGHSH and CDR2 is LQKENI in the germline V gene. With 4 bases clipped from V and 2 bases from J, the junction kept 12 bases outside the gene matches. The CDR3 DNA reads TGTGCCAGCTCACACCGGGACAGGGGGCTGTTCATCCCCTACGAGCAGTACTTC. Its translation: CASSHRDRGLFIPYEQYF.

There are many counts of this clonotype. CDR3 protein: CASSYTGENTEAFF. The CDR3 DNA reads as TGTGCCAGCAGTTACACGGGGGAAAACACTGAAGCTTTCTTT. The chain recombines TRBV6-5 with TRBJ1-1; maybe TRBD1 (5 bases). The CDR3 sequence is 14 residues long. CDR1 is MNHEY, CDR2 SVGAGI, per germline. With 2 bases removed from V and 2 bases from J, the gap between germline ends came to 9 bases.

J is TRBJ1-2 and V is TRBV20-1; D perhaps matches TRBD1 (5 bases). The CDR3 contains 13 residues. V lost 3 bases, J lost 2 bases, and 10 bases lay in between. Germline CDR1 DFQATT, CDR2 SNEGSKA (reference sequence). This CDR3 is CSASSQGNYGYTF. The CDR3 bases are TGCAGTGCTAGCAGCCAGGGCAACTATGGCTACACCTTC.

V gene TRBV4-1 combines with J gene TRBJ2-5; 9 positions match TRBD1. CDR3 length equals 14 residues. V was pared by 4 bases and J by 7 bases, with 7 bases of the junction left unmatched. Germline V gives CDR1 MGHRA, CDR2 YSYEKL. CDR3 sequence reads: CASSRTGGDGTQYF. The CDR3 DNA is TGCGCCAGCAGCCGTACAGGGGGCGACGGGACCCAGTACTTC.

This clonotype was counted a few times. The chain employs TRBV5-4 and TRBJ2-5; 14 positions match TRBD2. The J segment lost 5 bases and the V segment lost 4 bases, leaving 10 bases of the junction unmatched. The germline V gene encodes CDR1 SGHNT and CDR2 YYREEE (reference sequence). This CDR3 is built from 17 residues. CDR3 in amino acids: CASSLPGLAGVGETQYF. CDR3 DNA sequence: TGTGCCAGCAGCCTACCGGGACTAGCGGGAGTGGGGGAGACCCAGTACTTC. The variable domain in full, with the rest retrieved from reference TRBV5-4 and TRBJ2-5, is ETGVTQSPTHLIKTRGQQVTLRCSSQSGHNTVSWYQQALGQGPQFIFQYYREEENGRGNFPPRFSGLQFPNYSSELNVNALELDDSALYLCASSLPGLAGVGETQYFGPGTRLLVL.

This clonotype was detected only a few times. The chain joins TRBV29-1 to TRBJ2-7, with 7 bases aligning to TRBD2. The germline gives CDR1 SQVTM, CDR2 ANQGSEA. V gave up 8 bases and J gave up 5 bases; unmatched junction bases: 6. CDR3 length equals 11 residues. The CDR3 is CSIRGRDEQYF. The DNA for the CDR3 is TGCAGCATCCGGGGGAGGGACGAGCAGTACTTC.